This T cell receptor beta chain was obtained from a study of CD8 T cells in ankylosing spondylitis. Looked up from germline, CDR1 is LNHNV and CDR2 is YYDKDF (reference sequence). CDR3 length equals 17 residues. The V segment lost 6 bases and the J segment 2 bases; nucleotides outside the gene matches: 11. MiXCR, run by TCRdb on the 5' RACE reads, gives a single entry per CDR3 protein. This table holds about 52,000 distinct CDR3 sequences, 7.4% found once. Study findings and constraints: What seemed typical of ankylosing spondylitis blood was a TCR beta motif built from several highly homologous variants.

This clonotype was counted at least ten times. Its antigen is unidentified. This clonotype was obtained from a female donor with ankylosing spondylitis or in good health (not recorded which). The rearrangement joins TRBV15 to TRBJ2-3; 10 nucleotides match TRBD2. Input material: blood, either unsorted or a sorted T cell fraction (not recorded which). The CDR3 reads CATRKGSSGGSTDTQYF. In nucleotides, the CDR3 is TGTGCCACCAGAAAAGGGTCTAGCGGGGGTTCCACAGATACGCAGTATTTT.